This T cell receptor beta chain was sequenced during a study of blood T cell repertoires in COVID-19. Study in general: From the United States, Italy and Spain came samples of acute and convalescent COVID-19.

Germline CDR1 and CDR2: GTSNPN and SVGIG (reference sequence). This CDR3 has 12 amino acids. With V trimmed by 5 bases and J by 6 bases, 6 bases remained unmatched. In the authors' workflow: Estimation of nucleated cell counts relied on the amplification of reference gene primers. The data were produced by immunoSEQ multiplex PCR, yet TCRdb's version contains in-frame clones alone and is incomplete. V, J and clone size were drawn from that table, and D and trimming were deduced from the DNA. The data hold under 95,000 clones, with around 90% observed a single time. This clone occurred once. This clonotype was sampled from a woman older than 75 with acute or convalescent COVID-19. Sequencing used peripheral blood. The chain has TRBV30 and TRBJ1-2; 7 bases agree with TRBD1. CDR3 sequence: CAWQGDSNGYTF. The CDR3 region has the DNA TGTGCCTGGCAGGGGGATAGTAATGGCTACACCTTC.